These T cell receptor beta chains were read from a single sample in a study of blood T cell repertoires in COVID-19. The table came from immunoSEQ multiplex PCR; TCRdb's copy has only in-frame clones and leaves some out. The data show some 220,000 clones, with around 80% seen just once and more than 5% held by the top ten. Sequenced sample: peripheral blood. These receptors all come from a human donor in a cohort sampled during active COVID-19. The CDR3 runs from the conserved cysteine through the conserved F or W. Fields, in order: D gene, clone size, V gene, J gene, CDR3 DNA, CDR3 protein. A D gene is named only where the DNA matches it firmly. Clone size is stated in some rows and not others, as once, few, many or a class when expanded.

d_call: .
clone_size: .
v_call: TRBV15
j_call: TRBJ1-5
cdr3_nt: TGTGCCACCAGCAGAGGAGGAGATGGTGGTCAGCCCCAGCATTTT
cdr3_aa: CATSRGGDGGQPQHF

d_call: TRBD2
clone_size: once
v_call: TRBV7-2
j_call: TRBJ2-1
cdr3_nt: TGTGCCAGCAGCTTAGCAACTAGCGGGAGTTTCAATGAGCAGTTCTTC
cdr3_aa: CASSLATSGSFNEQFF

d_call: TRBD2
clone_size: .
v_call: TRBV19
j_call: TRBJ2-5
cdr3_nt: TGTGTCCCGGGACTAGCGGGAGGGCCCGCCGGGACCCAGTACTTC
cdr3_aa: CVPGLAGGPAGTQYF

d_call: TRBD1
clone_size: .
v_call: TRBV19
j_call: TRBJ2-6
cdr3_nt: TGTGCCAGTAGCCACGCCGGGACAGGCTCCCTTTCTGGGGCCAACGTCCTGACTTTC
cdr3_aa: CASSHAGTGSLSGANVLTF

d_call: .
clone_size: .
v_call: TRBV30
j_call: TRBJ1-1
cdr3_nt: TGTGCCTGGAGTTCCGACAGCAAAGCTTTCTTT
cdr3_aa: CAWSSDSKAFF

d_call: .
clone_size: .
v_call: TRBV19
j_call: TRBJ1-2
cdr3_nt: TGTGCCAGTAGTTCAGACAGTTCTGGCTACACCTTC
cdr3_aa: CASSSDSSGYTF

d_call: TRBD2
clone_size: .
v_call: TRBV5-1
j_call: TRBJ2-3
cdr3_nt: TGCGCCAGCAGCTTGCTGACTAGCGGGGGTAGGAGCACAGATACGCAGTATTTT
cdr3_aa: CASSLLTSGGRSTDTQYF

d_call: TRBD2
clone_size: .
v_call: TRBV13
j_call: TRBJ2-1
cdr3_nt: TGTGCCAGCAGCTTATACGGGAGGGCCTACAATGAGCAGTTCTTC
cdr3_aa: CASSLYGRAYNEQFF

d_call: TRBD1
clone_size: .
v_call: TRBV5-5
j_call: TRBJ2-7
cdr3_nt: TGTGCCAGCAGCTTCTACAGGGGGTCTTACGAGCAGTACTTC
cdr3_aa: CASSFYRGSYEQYF

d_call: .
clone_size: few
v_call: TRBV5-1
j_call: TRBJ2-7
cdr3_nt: TGCGCCAGCAGCGGATACTACGGAATCTACGAGCAGTACTTC
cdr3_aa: CASSGYYGIYEQYF

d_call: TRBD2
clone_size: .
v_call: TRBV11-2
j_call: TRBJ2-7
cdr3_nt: TGTGCCAGCAGCCGGACTAGCGGTTACTCCTACGAGCAGTACTTC
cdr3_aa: CASSRTSGYSYEQYF

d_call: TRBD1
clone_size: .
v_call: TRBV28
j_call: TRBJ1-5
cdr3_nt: TGTGCCAGCAGAAAAATGGGACAGGGGGCAGGACAGCCCCAGCATTTT
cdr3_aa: CASRKMGQGAGQPQHF

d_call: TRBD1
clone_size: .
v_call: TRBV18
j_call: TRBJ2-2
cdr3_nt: TGTGCCAGCTCATCCGGACAGGGGGCCTCGAACACCGGGGAGCTGTTTTTT
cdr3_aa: CASSSGQGASNTGELFF

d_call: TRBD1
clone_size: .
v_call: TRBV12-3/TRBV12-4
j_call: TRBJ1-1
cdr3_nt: TGTGCCAGCAGTTTAGCGGACAGGCGACAAGCTTTCTTT
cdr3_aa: CASSLADRRQAFF

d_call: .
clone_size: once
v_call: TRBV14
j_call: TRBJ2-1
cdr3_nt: TGTGCCAGCAGCCCCAGCGGACCCGACAATGAGCAGTTCTTC
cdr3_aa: CASSPSGPDNEQFF

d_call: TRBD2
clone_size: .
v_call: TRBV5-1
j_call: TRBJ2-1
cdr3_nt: TGCGCCAGCAGCTTGGACTCACTAGCGGGGGGCTATAGTGAGCAGTTCTTC
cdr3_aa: CASSLDSLAGGYSEQFF

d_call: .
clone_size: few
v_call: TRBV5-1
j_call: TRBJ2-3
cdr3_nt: TGCGCCAGCAGCTCTGGACAGATCCTAGATACGCAGTATTTT
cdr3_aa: CASSSGQILDTQYF

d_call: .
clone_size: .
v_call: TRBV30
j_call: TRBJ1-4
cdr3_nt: TGTGCCACCGGCCTATTGGGCGAAAAACTGTTTTTT
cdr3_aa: CATGLLGEKLFF

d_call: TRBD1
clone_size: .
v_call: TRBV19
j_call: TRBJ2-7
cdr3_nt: TGTGCCAGTACCCCACAATCCAGGAGGACAGGGGGTACCTACGAGCAGTACTTC
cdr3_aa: CASTPQSRRTGGTYEQYF

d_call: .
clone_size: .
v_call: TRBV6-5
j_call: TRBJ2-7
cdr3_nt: TGTGCCAGCAGTTACTCAGCAGAGCGAGTCTCCGACGAGCAGTACTTC
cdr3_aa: CASSYSAERVSDEQYF

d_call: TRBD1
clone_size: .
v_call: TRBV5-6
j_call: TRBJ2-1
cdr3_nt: TGTGCCAGCAGCGCCGACAGGGGAGTTTACAATGAGCAGTTCTTC
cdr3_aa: CASSADRGVYNEQFF

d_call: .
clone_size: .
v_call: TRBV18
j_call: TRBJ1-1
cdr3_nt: TGTGCCAGCTCACCTAAAGGGGGAGATACTGAAGCTTTCTTT
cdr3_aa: CASSPKGGDTEAFF

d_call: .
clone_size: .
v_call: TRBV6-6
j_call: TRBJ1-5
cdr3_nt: TGTGCCAGCAGCCAAAACAGGTTAGGTCAGCCCCAGCATTTT
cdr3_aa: CASSQNRLGQPQHF

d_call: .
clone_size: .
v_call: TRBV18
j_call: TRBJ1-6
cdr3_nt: TGTGCCAGCTCAGCTTCAGGGAATTCACCCCTCCACTTT
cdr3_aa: CASSASGNSPLHF

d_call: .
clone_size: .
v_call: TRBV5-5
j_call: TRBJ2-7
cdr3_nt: TGTGCCAGCAGCCCGCAGGGGAAGAACTACGAGCAGTACTTC
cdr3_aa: CASSPQGKNYEQYF

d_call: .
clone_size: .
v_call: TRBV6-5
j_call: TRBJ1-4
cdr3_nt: TGTGCCAGCAGTTTCCAGGGGCCTCTCGTTGAAAAACTGTTTTTT
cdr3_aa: CASSFQGPLVEKLFF

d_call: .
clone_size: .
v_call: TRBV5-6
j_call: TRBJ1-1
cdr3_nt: TGTGCCAGCAGCTTGGCAGGGGTCATTATGAACACTGAAGCTTTCTTT
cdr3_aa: CASSLAGVIMNTEAFF

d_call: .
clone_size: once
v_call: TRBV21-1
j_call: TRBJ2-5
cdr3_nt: TGTGCCAGCAGCAAGGAAAACGACCACCGCATGCCGGAGCGGGACATAAGAGAGACCCAGTACTTC
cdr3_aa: CASSKENDHRMPERDIRETQYF

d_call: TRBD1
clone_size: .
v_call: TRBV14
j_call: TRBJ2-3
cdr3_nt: TGTGCCAGCAGCCAAAAAGGCGGTGATCCCGGGACAGGGGGAGGAGATACGCAGTATTTT
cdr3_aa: CASSQKGGDPGTGGGDTQYF

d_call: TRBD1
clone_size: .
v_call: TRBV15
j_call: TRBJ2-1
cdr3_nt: TGTGCCACCAGCAGAGATCCCGACAGGGCGAGTGAGCAGTTCTTC
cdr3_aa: CATSRDPDRASEQFF

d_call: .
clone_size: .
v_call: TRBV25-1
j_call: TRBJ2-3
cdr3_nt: TGTGCCAGCAGTGACGTCAGTACCCTCTCAGATACGCAGTATTTT
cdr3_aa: CASSDVSTLSDTQYF

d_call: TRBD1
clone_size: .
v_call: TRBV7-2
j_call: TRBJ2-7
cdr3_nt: TGTGCCAGCAGCTTAGCTCGGGGACAGGAACGATCCTACGAGCAGTACTTC
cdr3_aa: CASSLARGQERSYEQYF

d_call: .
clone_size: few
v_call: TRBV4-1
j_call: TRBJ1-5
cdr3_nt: TGCGCCAGCAGCCAACAAGGGGCAACGGCTCAGGATCAGCCCCAGCATTTT
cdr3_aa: CASSQQGATAQDQPQHF

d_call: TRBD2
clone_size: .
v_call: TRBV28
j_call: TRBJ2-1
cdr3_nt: TGTGCCAGCAGGCCGACCACTGGACTAGCGGCCTACAATGAGCAGTTCTTC
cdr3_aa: CASRPTTGLAAYNEQFF

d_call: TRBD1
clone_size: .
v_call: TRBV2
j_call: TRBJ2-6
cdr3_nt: TGTGCCAGCAACGCACAGGGGACCAACTCTGGGGCCAACGTCCTGACTTTC
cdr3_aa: CASNAQGTNSGANVLTF

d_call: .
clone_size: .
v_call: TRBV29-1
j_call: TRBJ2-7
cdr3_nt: TGCAGCGTTGAAGAGACTCGTGAGGAGGGGAGGTACGAGCAGTACTTC
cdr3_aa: CSVEETREEGRYEQYF

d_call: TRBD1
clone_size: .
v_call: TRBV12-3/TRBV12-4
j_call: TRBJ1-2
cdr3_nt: TGTGCCAGCAGTTGGGACAGGGGGACTGGCTACACCTTC
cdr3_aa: CASSWDRGTGYTF

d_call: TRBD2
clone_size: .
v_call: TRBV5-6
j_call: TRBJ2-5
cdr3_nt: TGTGCCAGCAGCTTGGGAGGACTAGCGGAAGAGACCCAGTACTTC
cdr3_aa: CASSLGGLAEETQYF

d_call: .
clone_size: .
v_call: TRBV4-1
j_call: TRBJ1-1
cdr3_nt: TGCGCCAGCAGCCAAGCGATCACGCAGGGGCGGGCTGAAGCTTTCTTT
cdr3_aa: CASSQAITQGRAEAFF

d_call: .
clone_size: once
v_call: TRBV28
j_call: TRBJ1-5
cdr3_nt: TGTGCCAGCAGTTTACCGACACGTTATAGCAATCAGCCCCAGCATTTT
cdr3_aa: CASSLPTRYSNQPQHF

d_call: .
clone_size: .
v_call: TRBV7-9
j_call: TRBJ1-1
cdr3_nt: TGTGCCAGCAGCTTAGGGCAGGGGTACACTGAAGCTTTCTTT
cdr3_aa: CASSLGQGYTEAFF

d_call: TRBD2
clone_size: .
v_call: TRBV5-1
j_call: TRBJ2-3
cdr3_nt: TGCGCCAGCAGCTCCTACTCCGGGACTATGGCAGATACGCAGTATTTT
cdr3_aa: CASSSYSGTMADTQYF

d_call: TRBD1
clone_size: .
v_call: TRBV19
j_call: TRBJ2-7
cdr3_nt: TGTGCCAGTAGTAGGTCCGTCGACAGGGTAATGCCCGAGCAGTACTTC
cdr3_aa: CASSRSVDRVMPEQYF

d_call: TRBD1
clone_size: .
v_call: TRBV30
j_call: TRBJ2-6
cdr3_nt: TGTGCCTGGAGTCCCCGGACAGGATGGGGTAGGCTCTCTGGGGCCAACGTCCTGACTTTC
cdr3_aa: CAWSPRTGWGRLSGANVLTF

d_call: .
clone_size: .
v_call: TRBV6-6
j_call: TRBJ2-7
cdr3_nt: TGTGCCAGCAGTCGAGGGGCGTATGATGGGGTAGGCTACGAGCAGTACTTC
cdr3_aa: CASSRGAYDGVGYEQYF

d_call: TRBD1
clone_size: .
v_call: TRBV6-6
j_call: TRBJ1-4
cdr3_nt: TGTGCCACGCAAGAGGGGGCGCTCCGTAATGAAAAACTGTTTTTT
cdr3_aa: CATQEGALRNEKLFF

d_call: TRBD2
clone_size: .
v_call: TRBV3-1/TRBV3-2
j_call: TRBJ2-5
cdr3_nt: TGTGCCAGCAGCCAAGCGGGACTAGCGCTTGAGACCCAGTACTTC
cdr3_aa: CASSQAGLALETQYF

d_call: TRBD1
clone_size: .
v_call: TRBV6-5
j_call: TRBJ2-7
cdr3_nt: TGTGCCAGCAGCGCAATAGGGACAGGGCACTACGAGCAGTACTTC
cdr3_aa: CASSAIGTGHYEQYF

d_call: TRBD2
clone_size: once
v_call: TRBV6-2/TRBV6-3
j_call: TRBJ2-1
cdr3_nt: TGTGCCAGCAGTTCTCGGACTAGCGGGGGCCTCTACAATGAGCAGTTCTTC
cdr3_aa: CASSSRTSGGLYNEQFF

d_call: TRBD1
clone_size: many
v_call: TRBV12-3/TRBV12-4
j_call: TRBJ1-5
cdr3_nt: TGTGCCAGCACCTTGACAGGGAAAGGGTCCCAGCATTTT
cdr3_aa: CASTLTGKGSQHF

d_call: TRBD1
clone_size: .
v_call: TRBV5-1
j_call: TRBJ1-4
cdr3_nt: TGCGCCAGCAGCCCGGGGACAGCTAATGAAAAACTGTTTTTT
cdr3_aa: CASSPGTANEKLFF

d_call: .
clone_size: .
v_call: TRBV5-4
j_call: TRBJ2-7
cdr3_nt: TGTGCCAGCAGCTTGGTGGCAGGGCCTTCCTACGAGCAGTACTTC
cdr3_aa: CASSLVAGPSYEQYF